This record looks at one TCR beta chain sequence and its context. The data are from a study of blood T cell repertoires in COVID-19. Germline-derived CDR1 and CDR2 are SGHTA and FQGNSA. V lost 5 bases to trimming and J lost 0 bases; unmatched junction nucleotides: 4. This CDR3 has 16 amino acids. Sequencing used immunoSEQ multiplex PCR; TCRdb keeps in-frame clones, though not all of them. Here the sample spans a few hundred thousand clones, about 86% being singletons. The sequence came from a man over 45 who had recovered from COVID-19. V gene TRBV7-2 combines with J gene TRBJ2-1; 10 bases map to TRBD2. Sequenced material: PBMCs or T cells enriched from blood (not recorded which). Here the CDR3 DNA reads TGTGCCAGCAGCCTACTAGCGGGGAACTCCTACAATGAGCAGTTCTTC. This encodes CASSLLAGNSYNEQFF.